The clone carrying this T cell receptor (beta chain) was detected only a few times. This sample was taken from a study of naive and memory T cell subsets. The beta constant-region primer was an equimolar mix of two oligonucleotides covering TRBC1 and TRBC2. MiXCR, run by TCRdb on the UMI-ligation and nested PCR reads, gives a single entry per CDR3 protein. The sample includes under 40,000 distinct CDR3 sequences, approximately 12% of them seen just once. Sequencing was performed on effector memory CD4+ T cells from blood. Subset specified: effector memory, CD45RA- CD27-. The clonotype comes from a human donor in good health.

CDR3 bases: TGTGCCAGCAGTCGCGGGACCGGGGAGCTGTTTTTT. This gives the protein CASSRGTGELFF. The V call is TRBV12-3 or TRBV12-4, the J call TRBJ2-2; weak D call: TRBD2 (5 bases). V dropped 5 bases and J dropped 5 bases, with 6 bases sitting between them. The CDR3 sequence is 12 residues long.